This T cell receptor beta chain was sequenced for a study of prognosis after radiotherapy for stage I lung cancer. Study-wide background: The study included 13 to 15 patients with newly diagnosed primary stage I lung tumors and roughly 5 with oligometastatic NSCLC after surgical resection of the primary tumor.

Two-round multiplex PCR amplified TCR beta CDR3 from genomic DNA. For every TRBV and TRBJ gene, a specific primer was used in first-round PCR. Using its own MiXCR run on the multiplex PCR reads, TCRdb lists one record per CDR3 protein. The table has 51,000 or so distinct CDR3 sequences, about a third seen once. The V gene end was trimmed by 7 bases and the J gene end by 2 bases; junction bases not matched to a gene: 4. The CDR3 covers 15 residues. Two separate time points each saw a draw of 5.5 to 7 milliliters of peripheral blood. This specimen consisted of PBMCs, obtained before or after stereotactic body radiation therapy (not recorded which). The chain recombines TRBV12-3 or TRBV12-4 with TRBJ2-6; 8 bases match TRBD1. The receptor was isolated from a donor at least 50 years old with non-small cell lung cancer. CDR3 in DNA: TGTGCCAGCAAACCACAGGGGGCTGGGGCCAACGTCCTGACTTTC. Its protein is CASKPQGAGANVLTF.